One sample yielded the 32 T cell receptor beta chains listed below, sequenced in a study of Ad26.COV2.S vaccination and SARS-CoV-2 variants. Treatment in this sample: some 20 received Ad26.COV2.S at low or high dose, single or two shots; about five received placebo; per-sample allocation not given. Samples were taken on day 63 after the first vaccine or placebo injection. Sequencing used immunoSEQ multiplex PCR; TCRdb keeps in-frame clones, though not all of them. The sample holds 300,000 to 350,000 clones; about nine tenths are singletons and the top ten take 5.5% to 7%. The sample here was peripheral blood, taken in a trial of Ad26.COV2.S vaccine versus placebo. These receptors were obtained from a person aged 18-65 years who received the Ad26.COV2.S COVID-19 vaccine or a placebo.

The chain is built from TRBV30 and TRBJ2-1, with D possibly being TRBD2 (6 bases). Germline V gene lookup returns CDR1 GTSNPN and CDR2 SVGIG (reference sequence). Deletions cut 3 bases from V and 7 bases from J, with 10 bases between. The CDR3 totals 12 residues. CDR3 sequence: CAWRGLRNEQFF. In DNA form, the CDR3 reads TGTGCCTGGAGGGGACTTAGGAATGAGCAGTTCTTC.

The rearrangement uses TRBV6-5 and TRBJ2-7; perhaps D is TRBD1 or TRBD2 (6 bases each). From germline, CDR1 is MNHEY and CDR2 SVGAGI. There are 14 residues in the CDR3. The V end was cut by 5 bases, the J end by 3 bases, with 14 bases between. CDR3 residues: CASSPVGGNYEQYF. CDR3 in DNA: TGTGCCAGCAGTCCTGTGGGGGGCAACTACGAGCAGTACTTC.

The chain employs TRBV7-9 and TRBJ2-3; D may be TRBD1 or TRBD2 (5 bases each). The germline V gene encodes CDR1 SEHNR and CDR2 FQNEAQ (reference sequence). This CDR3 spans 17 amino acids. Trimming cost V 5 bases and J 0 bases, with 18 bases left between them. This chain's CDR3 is CASSRPFGAGSTDTQYF. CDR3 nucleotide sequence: TGTGCCAGCAGCCGACCATTCGGGGCAGGGAGCACAGATACGCAGTATTTT.

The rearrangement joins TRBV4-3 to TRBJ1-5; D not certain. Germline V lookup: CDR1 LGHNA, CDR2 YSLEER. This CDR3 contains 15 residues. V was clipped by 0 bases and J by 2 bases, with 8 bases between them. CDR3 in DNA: TGCGCCAGCAGCCAAGATACAAAGGGCAATCAGCCCCAGCATTTT. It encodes CASSQDTKGNQPQHF.

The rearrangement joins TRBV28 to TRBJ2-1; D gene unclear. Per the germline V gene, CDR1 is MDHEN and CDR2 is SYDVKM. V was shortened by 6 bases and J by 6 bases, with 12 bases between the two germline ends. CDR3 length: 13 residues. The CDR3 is CASRTKGSNEQFF. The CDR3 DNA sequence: TGTGCCAGCAGAACCAAGGGTAGCAATGAGCAGTTCTTC.

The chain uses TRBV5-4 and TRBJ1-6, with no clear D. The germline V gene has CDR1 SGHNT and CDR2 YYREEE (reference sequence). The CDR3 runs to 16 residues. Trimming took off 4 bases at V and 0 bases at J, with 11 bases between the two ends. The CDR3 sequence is CASSLGSSSYNSPLHF. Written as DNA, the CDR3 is TGTGCCAGCAGCCTAGGGTCGAGCTCCTATAATTCACCCCTCCACTTT.

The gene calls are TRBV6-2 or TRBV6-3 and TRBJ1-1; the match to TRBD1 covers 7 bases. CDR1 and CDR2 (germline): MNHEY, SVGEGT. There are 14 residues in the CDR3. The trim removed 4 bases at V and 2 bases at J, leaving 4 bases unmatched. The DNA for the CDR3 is TGTGCCAGCAGTTCCCGGACAGGAAACACTGAAGCTTTCTTT. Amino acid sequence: CASSSRTGNTEAFF.

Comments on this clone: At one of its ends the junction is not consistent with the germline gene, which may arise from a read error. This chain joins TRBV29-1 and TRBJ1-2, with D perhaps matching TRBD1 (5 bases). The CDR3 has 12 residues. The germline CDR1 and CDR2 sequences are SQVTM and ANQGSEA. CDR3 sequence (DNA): TGCAGCGTCGAAGGCAGGGTTTATGGCTACACCTTC. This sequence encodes CSVEGRVYGYTF.

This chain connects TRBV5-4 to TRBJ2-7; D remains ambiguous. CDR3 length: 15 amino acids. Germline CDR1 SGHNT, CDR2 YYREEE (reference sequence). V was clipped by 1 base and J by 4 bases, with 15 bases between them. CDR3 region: CASSLKGLPPYEQYF. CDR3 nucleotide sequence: TGTGCCAGCAGCTTGAAAGGCCTCCCTCCTTACGAGCAGTACTTC.

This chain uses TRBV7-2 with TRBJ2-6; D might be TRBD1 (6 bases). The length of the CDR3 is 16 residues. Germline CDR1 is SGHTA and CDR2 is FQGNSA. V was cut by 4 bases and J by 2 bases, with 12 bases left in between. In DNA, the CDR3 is TGTGCCAGCAGCTACGATTCAGGGGCTGGGGCCAACGTCCTGACTTTC. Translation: CASSYDSGAGANVLTF.

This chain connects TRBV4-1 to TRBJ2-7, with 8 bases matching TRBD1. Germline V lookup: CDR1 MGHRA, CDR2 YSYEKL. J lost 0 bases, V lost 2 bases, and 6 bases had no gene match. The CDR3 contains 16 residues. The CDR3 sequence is CASSQTPGQASYEQYF. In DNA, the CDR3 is TGCGCCAGCAGCCAAACGCCGGGACAGGCCTCCTACGAGCAGTACTTC.

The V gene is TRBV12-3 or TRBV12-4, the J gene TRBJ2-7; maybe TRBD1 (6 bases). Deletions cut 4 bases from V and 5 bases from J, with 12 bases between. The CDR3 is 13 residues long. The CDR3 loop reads CASSSLKGDEQYF. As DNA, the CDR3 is TGTGCCAGCAGTTCCTTGAAGGGGGACGAGCAGTACTTC.

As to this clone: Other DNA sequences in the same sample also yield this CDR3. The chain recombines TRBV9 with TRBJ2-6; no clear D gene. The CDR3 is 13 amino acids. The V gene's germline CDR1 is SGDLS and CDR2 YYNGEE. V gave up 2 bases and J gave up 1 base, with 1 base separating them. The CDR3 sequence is CASSVSGANVLTF. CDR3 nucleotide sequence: TGTGCCAGCAGCGTGTCTGGGGCCAACGTCCTGACTTTC.

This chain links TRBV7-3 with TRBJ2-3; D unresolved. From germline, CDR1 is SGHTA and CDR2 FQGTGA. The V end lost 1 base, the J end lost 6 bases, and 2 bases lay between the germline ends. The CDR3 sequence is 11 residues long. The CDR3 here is CASSLKDTQYF. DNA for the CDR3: TGTGCCAGCAGCTTAAAGGATACGCAGTATTTT.

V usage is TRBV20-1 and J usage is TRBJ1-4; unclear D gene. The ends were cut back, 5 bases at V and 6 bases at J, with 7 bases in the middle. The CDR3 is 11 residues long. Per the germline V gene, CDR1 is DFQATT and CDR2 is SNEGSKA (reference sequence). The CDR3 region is CSAFQYEKLFF. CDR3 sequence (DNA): TGCAGTGCTTTTCAGTATGAAAAACTGTTTTTT.

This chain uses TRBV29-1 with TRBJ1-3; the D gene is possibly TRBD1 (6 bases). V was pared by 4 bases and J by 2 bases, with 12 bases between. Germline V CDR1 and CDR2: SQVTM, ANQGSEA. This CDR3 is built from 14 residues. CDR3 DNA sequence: TGCAGCGTTGCATGGGGGCAGGCTGGAAACACCATATATTTT. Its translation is CSVAWGQAGNTIYF.

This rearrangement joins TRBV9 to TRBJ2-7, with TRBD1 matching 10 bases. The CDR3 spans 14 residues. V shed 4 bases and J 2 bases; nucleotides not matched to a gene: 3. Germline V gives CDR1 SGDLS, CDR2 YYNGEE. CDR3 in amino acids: CASSTGTGAYEQYF. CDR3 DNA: TGTGCCAGCAGCACCGGGACAGGGGCCTACGAGCAGTACTTC.

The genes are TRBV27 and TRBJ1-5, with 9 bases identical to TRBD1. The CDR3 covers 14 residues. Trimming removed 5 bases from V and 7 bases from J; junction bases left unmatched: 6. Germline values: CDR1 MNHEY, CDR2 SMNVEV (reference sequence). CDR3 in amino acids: CASSRDRAGQPQHF. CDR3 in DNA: TGTGCCAGCAGTAGGGACAGGGCCGGGCAGCCCCAGCATTTT.

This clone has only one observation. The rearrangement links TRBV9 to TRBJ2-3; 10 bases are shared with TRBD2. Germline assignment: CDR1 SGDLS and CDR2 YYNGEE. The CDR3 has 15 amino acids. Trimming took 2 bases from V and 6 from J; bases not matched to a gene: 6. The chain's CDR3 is CASSVSGGASDTQYF. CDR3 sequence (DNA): TGTGCCAGCAGCGTCAGCGGGGGGGCCTCCGATACGCAGTATTTT.

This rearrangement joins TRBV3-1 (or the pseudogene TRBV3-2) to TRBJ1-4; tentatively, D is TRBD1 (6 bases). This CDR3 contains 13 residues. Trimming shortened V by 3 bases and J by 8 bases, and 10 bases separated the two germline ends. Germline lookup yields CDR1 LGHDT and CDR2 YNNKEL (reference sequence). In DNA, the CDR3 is TGTGCCAGCAGCCAGGGGGCAGCGGAAAAACTGTTTTTT. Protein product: CASSQGAAEKLFF.

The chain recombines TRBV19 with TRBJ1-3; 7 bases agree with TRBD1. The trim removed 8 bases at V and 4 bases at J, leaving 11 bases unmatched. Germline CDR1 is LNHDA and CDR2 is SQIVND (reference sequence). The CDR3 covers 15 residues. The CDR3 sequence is CASGARQGVGNTIYF. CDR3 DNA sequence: TGTGCCAGTGGAGCCCGTCAGGGGGTCGGAAACACCATATATTTT.

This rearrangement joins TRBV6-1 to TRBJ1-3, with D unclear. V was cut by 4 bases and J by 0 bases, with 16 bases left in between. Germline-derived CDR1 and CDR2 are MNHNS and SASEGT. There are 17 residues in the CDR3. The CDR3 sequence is CASSAFLLRDSGNTIYF. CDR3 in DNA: TGTGCCAGCAGTGCTTTCCTTTTGAGGGACTCTGGAAACACCATATATTTT.

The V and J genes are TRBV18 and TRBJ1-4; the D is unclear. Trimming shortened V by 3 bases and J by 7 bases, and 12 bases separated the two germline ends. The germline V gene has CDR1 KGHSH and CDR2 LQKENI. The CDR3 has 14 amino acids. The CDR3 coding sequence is TGTGCCAGCTCACCGTCCCGGACGGCTGAAAAACTGTTTTTT. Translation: CASSPSRTAEKLFF.

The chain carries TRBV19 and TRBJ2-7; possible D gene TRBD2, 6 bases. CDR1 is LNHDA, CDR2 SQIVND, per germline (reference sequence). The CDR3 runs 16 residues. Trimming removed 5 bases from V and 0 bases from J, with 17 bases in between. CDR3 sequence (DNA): TGTGCCAGTAGTCTCGCGGGACTTACGGACTCCTACGAGCAGTACTTC. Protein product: CASSLAGLTDSYEQYF.

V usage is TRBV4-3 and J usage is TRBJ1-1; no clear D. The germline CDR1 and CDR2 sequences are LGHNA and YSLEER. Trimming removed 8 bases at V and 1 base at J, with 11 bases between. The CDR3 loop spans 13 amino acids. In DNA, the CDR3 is TGCGCCAGCGGTAGAGACGGGAACACTGAAGCTTTCTTT. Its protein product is CASGRDGNTEAFF.

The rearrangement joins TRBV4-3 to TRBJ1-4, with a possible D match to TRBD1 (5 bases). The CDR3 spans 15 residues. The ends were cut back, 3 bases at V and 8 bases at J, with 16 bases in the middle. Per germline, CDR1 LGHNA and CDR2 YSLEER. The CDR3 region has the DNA TGCGCCAGCAGCCAGAGGGGTAGGGGATCCGAAAAACTGTTTTTT. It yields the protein CASSQRGRGSEKLFF.

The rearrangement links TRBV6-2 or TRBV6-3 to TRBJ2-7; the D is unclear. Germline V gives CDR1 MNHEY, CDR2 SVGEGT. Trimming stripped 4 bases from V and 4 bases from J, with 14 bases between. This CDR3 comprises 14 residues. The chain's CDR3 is CASSLDDTIYEQYF. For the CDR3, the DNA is TGTGCCAGCAGTTTGGATGACACTATTTACGAGCAGTACTTC.

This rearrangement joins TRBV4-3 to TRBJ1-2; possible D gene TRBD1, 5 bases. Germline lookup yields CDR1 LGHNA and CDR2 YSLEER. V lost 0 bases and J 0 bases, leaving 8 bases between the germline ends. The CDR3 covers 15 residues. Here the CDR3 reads CASSQELGANYGYTF. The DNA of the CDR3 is TGCGCCAGCAGCCAAGAGTTGGGGGCTAACTATGGCTACACCTTC.

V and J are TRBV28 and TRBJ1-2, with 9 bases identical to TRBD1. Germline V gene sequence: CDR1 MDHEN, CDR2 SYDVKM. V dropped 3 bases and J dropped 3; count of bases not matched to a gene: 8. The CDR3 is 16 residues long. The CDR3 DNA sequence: TGTGCCAGCAGTTTGGGCTCACAGGGGGCCCACTATGGCTACACCTTC. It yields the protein CASSLGSQGAHYGYTF.

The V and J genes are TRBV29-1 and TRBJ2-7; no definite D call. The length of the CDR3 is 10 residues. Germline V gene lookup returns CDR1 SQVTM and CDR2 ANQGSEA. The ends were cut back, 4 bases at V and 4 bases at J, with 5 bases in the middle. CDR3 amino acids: CSVVGYEQYF. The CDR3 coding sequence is TGCAGCGTTGTGGGTTACGAGCAGTACTTC.

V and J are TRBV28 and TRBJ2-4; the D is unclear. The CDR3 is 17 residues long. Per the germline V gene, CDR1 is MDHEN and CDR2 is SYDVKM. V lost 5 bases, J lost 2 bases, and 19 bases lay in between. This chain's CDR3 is CASSPPLSIPTKNIQYF. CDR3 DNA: TGTGCCAGCAGTCCACCACTGTCCATCCCAACCAAAAACATTCAGTACTTC.

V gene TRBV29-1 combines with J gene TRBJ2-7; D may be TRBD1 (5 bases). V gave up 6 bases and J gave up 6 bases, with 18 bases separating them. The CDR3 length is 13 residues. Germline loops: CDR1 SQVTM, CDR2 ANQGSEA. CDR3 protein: CSVRPAGFGEQYF. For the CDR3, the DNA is TGCAGCGTAAGACCTGCAGGGTTCGGCGAGCAGTACTTC.